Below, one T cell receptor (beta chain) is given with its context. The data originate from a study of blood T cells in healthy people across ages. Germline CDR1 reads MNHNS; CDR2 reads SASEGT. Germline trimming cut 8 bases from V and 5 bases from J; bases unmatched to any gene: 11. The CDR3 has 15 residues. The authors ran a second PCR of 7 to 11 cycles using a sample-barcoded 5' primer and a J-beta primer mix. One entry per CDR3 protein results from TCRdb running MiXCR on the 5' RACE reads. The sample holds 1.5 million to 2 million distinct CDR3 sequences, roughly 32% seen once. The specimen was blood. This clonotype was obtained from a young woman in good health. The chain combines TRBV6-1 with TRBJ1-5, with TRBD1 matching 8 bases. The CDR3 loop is CASGSGQGIYQPQHF. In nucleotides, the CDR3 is TGTGCCAGCGGTTCCGGACAGGGAATATATCAGCCCCAGCATTTT.